Sequencing of this T cell receptor (beta chain) was carried out in a study of regulatory T cells in long-lasting Graves disease. This clonotype came up many times. Trimming cost V 7 bases and J 4 bases, with 16 bases left between them. The CDR3 is 14 amino acids. Germline V gene data show CDR1 as MNHNS and CDR2 as SASEGT. For TCR beta, libraries came from iRepertoire HTBI primers and Arm-PCR of CDR3 regions. TCRdb recomputed calls from the multiplex PCR reads with MiXCR, one row per CDR3 protein. The data show about 430,000 distinct CDR3 sequences, 15% seen once. This sample's time point: newly diagnosed GD, antithyroid drugs for less than 3 months. With RNA extracted from PBMCs as input, the TCR library was made. This same sample was also taken into another study, of T cells in Graves' hyperthyroidism and ophthalmopathy. That source reports: Patients were excluded because of uncontrolled infection, other autoimmune disease, pregnancy or lactation.

The chain combines TRBV6-1 with TRBJ1-1; the D is unclear. The sample consisted of peripheral blood mononuclear cells (PBMCs), taken at new diagnosis, from a patient treated with antithyroid drugs. This receptor was taken from a woman aged 40 to 55 with Graves disease. This chain's CDR3 is CASIRDAAGTEAFF. Written as DNA, the CDR3 is TGTGCCAGCATCCGCGACGCTGCCGGCACTGAAGCTTTCTTT.